Presented here are 28 T cell receptor beta chains from one specimen sequenced in a study of cytomegalovirus exposure and HLA in healthy donors. 60 Vbeta and 13 Jbeta primers were used in PCR. Clones were read by immunoSEQ multiplex PCR, and TCRdb kept only the in-frame ones, dropping some. The sample contains 100,000 or so clones, over 65% of which appear only once. The sample taken for sequencing was PBMCs. The receptor set was obtained from a man between 40 and 49 years old in good health and CMV-seropositive.

The chain combines TRBV2 with TRBJ2-1, with 7 bases that match TRBD1. The junction had 1 base not matched to a gene; V was cut back by 1 base and J by 1 base. CDR1 and CDR2 from the germline V gene are SNHLY and FYNNEI. The CDR3 is 15 residues long. This CDR3 reads CASSEVRGSYNEQFF. CDR3 DNA: TGTGCCAGCAGTGAAGTCAGGGGGTCCTACAATGAGCAGTTCTTC.

The V gene is TRBV29-1, the J gene TRBJ2-1; 8 bases line up with TRBD2. Germline V gene lookup returns CDR1 SQVTM and CDR2 ANQGSEA. V was clipped by 6 bases and J by 9 bases; unmatched bases: 10. This CDR3 has 13 amino acids. As DNA, the CDR3 is TGCAGCGTGGTGGAGATTAGCGGGATTGAGCAGTTCTTC. The encoded protein is CSVVEISGIEQFF.

This chain links TRBV5-4 with TRBJ2-7; 11 bases fit TRBD2. Germline V CDR1 and CDR2: SGHNT, YYREEE (reference sequence). CDR3 length equals 15 residues. J lost 5 bases, V lost 4 bases, and 8 bases had no gene match. CDR3 loop: CASSPGLAGINEQYF. CDR3 in DNA: TGTGCCAGCAGCCCAGGACTAGCGGGTATCAACGAGCAGTACTTC.

This chain links TRBV19 with TRBJ2-1; TRBD2 matches 14 bases. Germline assignment: CDR1 LNHDA and CDR2 SQIVND (reference sequence). The J segment lost 7 bases and the V segment lost 3 bases, leaving 11 bases of the junction unmatched. This CDR3 contains 18 residues. DNA for the CDR3: TGTGCCAGTAGTATTGGCCGACTAGCGGGGGGGCCCTCAAATGAGCAGTTCTTC. The encoded protein is CASSIGRLAGGPSNEQFF.

The chain uses TRBV5-8 and TRBJ2-7; the match to TRBD1 covers 9 bases. The V gene end was trimmed by 6 bases and the J gene end by 7 bases; junction bases not matched to a gene: 5. The CDR3 sequence is 12 residues long. The germline V gene encodes CDR1 SGHTS and CDR2 YDEGEE. The CDR3 bases are TGTGCCAGCAACCGGGACAGGGATGAGCAGTACTTC. It translates to CASNRDRDEQYF.

The rearrangement uses TRBV5-4 and TRBJ2-1; TRBD2 aligns across 11 bases. This CDR3 contains 15 residues. The V gene end was trimmed by 2 bases and the J gene end by 5 bases; junction bases not matched to a gene: 3. CDR1 and CDR2 (germline): SGHNT, YYREEE (reference sequence). The CDR3 is CASSFSGGDHNEQFF. The CDR3 DNA sequence: TGTGCCAGCAGCTTTAGCGGGGGGGACCACAATGAGCAGTTCTTC. Looking up the rest from reference TRBV5-4 and TRBJ2-1 gives the full variable domain: ETGVTQSPTHLIKTRGQQVTLRCSSQSGHNTVSWYQQALGQGPQFIFQYYREEENGRGNFPPRFSGLQFPNYSSELNVNALELDDSALYLCASSFSGGDHNEQFFGPGTRLTVL.

This clone was recorded only once. The V and J genes are TRBV7-2 and TRBJ1-1; D is perhaps TRBD1 (5 bases). The CDR3 loop spans 16 amino acids. V lost 1 base and J lost 3, with 15 bases in between. Per the germline V gene, CDR1 is SGHTA and CDR2 is FQGNSA. The CDR3 DNA sequence: TGTGCCAGCAGCTTAGTTCCCAGGGTAGGGGACACTGAAGCTTTCTTT. Translated: CASSLVPRVGDTEAFF.

This clone was seen once. V gene TRBV18 combines with J gene TRBJ1-5; no firm D call. The CDR3 is 17 residues long. Looked up from germline, CDR1 is KGHSH and CDR2 is LQKENI. The germline V and J ends were trimmed by 0 bases and 2 bases, with 14 bases remaining between them. The CDR3 region has the DNA TGTGCCAGCTCACCACCGGGCGGGCAGGCCGGCAATCAGCCCCAGCATTTT. Translating gives CASSPPGGQAGNQPQHF.

V usage is TRBV19 and J usage is TRBJ2-7; D might be TRBD1 (7 bases). CDR1 and CDR2 (germline): LNHDA, SQIVND (reference sequence). The germline V and J ends were trimmed by 4 bases and 4 bases, with 23 bases remaining between them. This CDR3 region has 17 residues. CDR3 nucleotide sequence: TGTGCCAGTAGTACCCTTCGGAGGGGGCGAGTTAGATACGAGCAGTACTTC. Translation gives CASSTLRRGRVRYEQYF.

This clone was seen more than once but under ten times. The V gene is TRBV23-1, the J gene TRBJ2-1; tentative D call: TRBD2 (6 bases). TRBV23-1 is treated as an ORF (open reading frame) with a function not yet certain. Deletions cut 10 bases from V and 5 bases from J, with 27 bases between. CDR3 length: 17 residues. The CDR3 reads CATTIEGPGEADNEQFF. The CDR3 DNA reads as TGCGCCACCACAATTGAGGGTCCGGGGGAAGCAGACAATGAGCAGTTCTTC.

Details on this clone: A junction end diverges from the germline sequence, so it may reflect a read error. The gene calls are TRBV20-1 and TRBJ2-1; D call uncertain. Germline V gives CDR1 DFQATT, CDR2 SNEGSKA (reference sequence). The CDR3 consists of 11 residues. The CDR3 spells CSAPSDNEQFF. CDR3 coding DNA: TGCAGTGCCCCCTCCGACAATGAGCAGTTCTTC.

The rearrangement links TRBV9 to TRBJ2-5, with D possibly TRBD1 on 7 matching bases. Germline CDR1 is SGDLS and CDR2 is YYNGEE. The CDR3 contains 16 residues. V was trimmed by 4 bases and J by 1 base, leaving 17 bases between them. The CDR3 region is CASSPSGRGAQETQYF. The CDR3 coding sequence is TGTGCCAGCAGCCCTTCGGGCAGGGGGGCCCAAGAGACCCAGTACTTC.

DNA of the CDR3: TGTGCCTGGAGGGGACTAGCGGGAGTCGGGAAGCAGTACTTC. Protein sequence: CAWRGLAGVGKQYF. The chain carries TRBV30 and TRBJ2-7; 14 bases fit TRBD2. This CDR3 region has 14 residues. V lost 3 bases and J lost 8; bases outside the gene matches: 6. The germline V gene encodes CDR1 GTSNPN and CDR2 SVGIG (reference sequence).

In its sample, this clone was seen a few times. The chain carries TRBV4-2 and TRBJ2-1, with TRBD2 matching over 8 bases. Per the germline V gene, CDR1 is LGHNA and CDR2 is YNFKEQ. The V gene end was trimmed by 0 bases and the J gene end by 7 bases; junction bases not matched to a gene: 2. The CDR3 consists of 14 residues. The CDR3 reads CASSQDPSGNEQFF. CDR3 coding DNA: TGTGCCAGCAGCCAAGACCCTAGCGGGAATGAGCAGTTCTTC.

The CDR3 DNA reads as TGTGCCAGTAGTATGGAGGGATATAGCAATCAGCCCCAGCATTTT. Translation: CASSMEGYSNQPQHF. This chain joins TRBV19 and TRBJ1-5; D not resolved. Trimming removed 3 bases at V and 0 bases at J, with 9 bases between. CDR1 is LNHDA and CDR2 is SQIVND in the germline V gene (reference sequence). The CDR3 contains 15 residues.

The genes are TRBV7-9 and TRBJ2-5; D perhaps matches TRBD1 (6 bases). The V and J ends lost 2 bases and 11 bases respectively, with 18 bases between them. In germline, CDR1 is SEHNR, CDR2 FQNEAQ (reference sequence). This CDR3 has 14 amino acids. In nucleotides, the CDR3 is TGTGCCAGCAGCTTACACGACAGGCCCGGCGGGCAGTACTTC. As protein: CASSLHDRPGGQYF.

The V and J genes are TRBV30 and TRBJ2-5; 7 positions agree with TRBD2. The germline CDR1 and CDR2 sequences are GTSNPN and SVGIG (reference sequence). The CDR3 loop spans 13 amino acids. The V and J ends lost 5 bases and 7 bases, in that order; junction bases with no gene match: 10. CDR3 DNA: TGTGCCTGGGATGGGACTAAGAAAGGGACCCAGTACTTC. This codes for CAWDGTKKGTQYF.

This chain connects TRBV6-1 to TRBJ1-6, with D uncertain. This CDR3 comprises 14 residues. V was trimmed by 3 bases and J by 7 bases, leaving 10 bases between them. Germline V gene data show CDR1 as MNHNS and CDR2 as SASEGT. The CDR3 region has the DNA TGTGCCAGCAGTGACCTGGTCGGGAATTCACCCCTCCACTTT. Translated: CASSDLVGNSPLHF.

The rearrangement joins TRBV6-1 to TRBJ2-3; perhaps TRBD2 as D (5 bases). Deletions cut 1 base from V and 3 bases from J, with 14 bases between. Germline lookup yields CDR1 MNHNS and CDR2 SASEGT. The CDR3 loop spans 16 amino acids. CDR3 protein: CASSEVLARTTDTQYF. CDR3 in DNA: TGTGCCAGCAGTGAAGTCCTAGCAAGGACGACAGATACGCAGTATTTT.

V is TRBV4-1 and J is TRBJ2-3; weak D call: TRBD1 (6 bases). Between the trimmed V and J ends, which lost 8 bases and 6 bases, there was a span of 21 bases. CDR3 length: 15 amino acids. Germline V gene data show CDR1 as MGHRA and CDR2 as YSYEKL. CDR3 protein: CASQEITGQRDTQYF. The CDR3, as DNA: TGCGCCAGCCAAGAGATAACAGGGCAACGGGATACGCAGTATTTT.

The table lists this clone with a count of one. CDR3 residues: CASSGDIPYEQYF. The CDR3 DNA is TGTGCCAGCAGTGGGGACATCCCCTACGAGCAGTACTTC. The chain is built from TRBV2 and TRBJ2-7, with a weak D call TRBD1 (6 bases). The germline CDR1 and CDR2 sequences are SNHLY and FYNNEI. There are 13 residues in the CDR3. The germline V and J ends were trimmed by 4 bases and 2 bases, with 9 bases remaining between them.

V usage is TRBV27 and J usage is TRBJ1-5; D call uncertain. The CDR3 runs 13 residues. The ends were cut back, 0 bases at V and 4 bases at J, with 4 bases in the middle. From germline, CDR1 is MNHEY and CDR2 SMNVEV (reference sequence). The CDR3 protein is CASSLSLNQPQHF. Written as DNA, the CDR3 is TGTGCCAGCAGTTTATCCCTAAATCAGCCCCAGCATTTT.

The CDR3 loop is CASSTTPRAEQFF. The CDR3 DNA is TGTGCCAGCAGCACAACTCCGCGGGCTGAGCAGTTCTTC. The chain has TRBV7-3 and TRBJ2-1; D is possibly TRBD2 (5 bases). CDR1 is SGHTA and CDR2 is FQGTGA in the germline V gene. V lost 5 bases, J lost 9 bases, and 14 bases lay in between. CDR3 size: 13 residues.

The chain links TRBV11-3 to TRBJ2-3; 7 nucleotides agree with TRBD1. Germline V gene data show CDR1 as SGHNT and CDR2 as YENEEA. CDR3 length equals 14 residues. The V segment lost 5 bases and the J segment 5 bases; nucleotides outside the gene matches: 7. In DNA form, the CDR3 reads TGTGCCAGCAGCCGACAGGGTTTTATAGATACGCAGTATTTT. This codes for CASSRQGFIDTQYF.

As regards this clone: A junction end diverges from the germline sequence, so it may reflect a read error. This CDR3 is CASALEGFNQPQHF. The CDR3 coding sequence is TGTGCTAGTGCTTTGGAGGGGTTCAATCAGCCCCAGCATTTT. The chain is built from TRBV12-5 and TRBJ1-5; D perhaps matches TRBD1 (5 bases). This CDR3 is built from 14 residues. Germline lookup yields CDR1 LGHNT and CDR2 FRNRAP.

V gene TRBV5-4 combines with J gene TRBJ2-3; D not certain. Deletions cut 3 bases from V and 1 base from J, with 12 bases between. Per germline, CDR1 SGHNT and CDR2 YYREEE (reference sequence). The CDR3 contains 15 residues. In DNA form, the CDR3 reads TGTGCCAGCAGCTACTCTAGGTCGGGCACAGATACGCAGTATTTT. Translating gives CASSYSRSGTDTQYF.

The CDR3 sequence: CASSEGGGADTQYF. The CDR3 DNA reads TGTGCCAGCAGTGAAGGAGGGGGGGCAGATACGCAGTATTTT. The rearrangement joins TRBV6-1 to TRBJ2-3; possibly TRBD2 for D (7 bases). Deletions cut 1 base from V and 4 bases from J, with 9 bases between. Germline values: CDR1 MNHNS, CDR2 SASEGT. The CDR3 loop spans 14 amino acids.

The V gene is TRBV2, the J gene TRBJ1-2; 7 nucleotides line up with TRBD1. Germline trimming cut 7 bases from V and 3 bases from J; bases unmatched to any gene: 8. The CDR3 loop spans 14 amino acids. Germline assignment: CDR1 SNHLY and CDR2 FYNNEI. CDR3 bases: TGTGCCAGCAACAGGGGAGGATTGTACTATGGCTACACCTTC. Protein product: CASNRGGLYYGYTF. Full variable domain (outside the CDR3, taken from reference TRBV2 and TRBJ1-2): EPEVTQTPSHQVTQMGQEVILRCVPISNHLYFYWYRQILGQKVEFLVSFYNNEISEKSEIFDDQFSVERPDGSNFTLKIRSTKLEDSAMYFCASNRGGLYYGYTFGSGTRLTVV.